One sample yielded the 30 T cell receptor beta chains listed below, sequenced in a study of CD8+ T cells in alopecia areata. RNA, once extracted, was reverse transcribed into cDNA for use as the sequencing template. TCRdb keeps only in-frame clones here, not all; method: immunoSEQ multiplex PCR. The sample contains 110,000 to 150,000 clones, roughly 52% of which appear only once. The treatment was: oral pan-JAK inhibitor, 5-10 mg twice daily. The starting material was CD8+ T cells sorted from blood, obtained at week 4, from a patient treated with tofacitinib. Receptor source: a human donor with alopecia areata.

The chain joins TRBV6-5 to TRBJ1-2, with D possibly matching TRBD1 (6 bases). From germline, CDR1 is MNHEY and CDR2 SVGAGI. The CDR3 spans 14 residues. Trimming pared 1 base from V and 4 bases from J, leaving 10 bases between. The CDR3 region is CASSYFGGSYGYTF. The CDR3 bases are TGTGCCAGCAGTTACTTCGGGGGCAGCTATGGCTACACCTTC.

This chain connects TRBV9 to TRBJ1-5; maybe TRBD1 (5 bases). CDR1 is SGDLS and CDR2 is YYNGEE in the germline V gene. Trimming stripped 8 bases from V and 6 bases from J, with 21 bases between. The CDR3 is made up of 15 amino acids. CDR3 loop: CASGGAAGVSQPQHF. CDR3 DNA sequence: TGTGCCAGTGGCGGGGCGGCGGGAGTAAGTCAGCCCCAGCATTTT.

CDR3 loop: CAWYSDRAMDGYTF. As DNA, the CDR3 is TGTGCCTGGTATTCCGACAGGGCGATGGATGGCTACACCTTC. J is TRBJ1-2 and V is TRBV30; 7 nucleotides align to TRBD1. The V gene end was trimmed by 5 bases and the J gene end by 6 bases; junction bases not matched to a gene: 12. This CDR3 is 14 amino acids long. Germline lookup yields CDR1 GTSNPN and CDR2 SVGIG (reference sequence).

This clone occurred once. The V and J genes are TRBV27 and TRBJ2-7, with TRBD2 matching over 8 bases. V gave up 4 bases and J gave up 6 bases; unmatched junction bases: 5. CDR1 is MNHEY and CDR2 is SMNVEV in the germline V gene (reference sequence). The length of the CDR3 is 13 residues. CDR3 nucleotides: TGTGCCAGCAGTTGGGCGGGGGGAAGCGAGCAGTACTTC. This translates into CASSWAGGSEQYF.

This clone was picked up a small number of times. V usage is TRBV13 and J usage is TRBJ2-2, with D unresolved. CDR3 length: 12 amino acids. CDR1 is PRHDT, CDR2 FYEKMQ, per germline (reference sequence). V was shortened by 5 bases and J by 6 bases, with 7 bases between the two germline ends. The CDR3 bases are TGTGCCAGCAGCCTAAGTCCCGGGGAGCTGTTTTTT. Translation gives CASSLSPGELFF.

The chain combines TRBV29-1 with TRBJ1-1; D gene ambiguous. Germline V CDR1 and CDR2: SQVTM, ANQGSEA. The CDR3 consists of 11 residues. V gave up 3 bases and J gave up 1 base, with 3 bases separating them. CDR3 sequence (DNA): TGCAGCGTTGACGGGAACACTGAAGCTTTCTTT. Protein: CSVDGNTEAFF.

With regard to this clone: This same CDR3 is encoded by further DNA sequences in the sample. This chain links TRBV5-1 with TRBJ2-5; D might be TRBD2 (6 bases). CDR3 length: 13 amino acids. V lost 4 bases and J 5 bases, leaving 12 bases between the germline ends. Germline CDR1 SGHRS, CDR2 YFSETQ. CDR3: CASSPGLAETQYF. Written as DNA, the CDR3 is TGCGCCAGCAGCCCGGGCCTAGCGGAGACCCAGTACTTC. Full variable domain (outside the CDR3, taken from reference TRBV5-1 and TRBJ2-5): KAGVTQTPRYLIKTRGQQVTLSCSPISGHRSVSWYQQTPGQGLQFLFEYFSETQRNKGNFPGRFSGRQFSNSRSEMNVSTLELGDSALYLCASSPGLAETQYFGPGTRLLVL.

The chain is built from TRBV7-9 and TRBJ2-3; TRBD2 agrees at 12 bases. The V and J ends lost 7 bases and 4 bases, in that order; junction bases with no gene match: 12. This CDR3 has 17 residues. Germline V gene sequence: CDR1 SEHNR, CDR2 FQNEAQ (reference sequence). The CDR3 sequence is CASIFSRTSGAPDTQYF. The CDR3 DNA is TGTGCCAGCATCTTCTCCCGGACTAGCGGGGCCCCAGATACGCAGTATTTT.

This clone was recorded once. Other nucleotide sequences in the sample specify the same CDR3. The rearrangement uses TRBV11-2 and TRBJ1-1; D is unclear. This CDR3 contains 16 residues. Trimming left V 0 bases short and J 0 bases short, with 11 bases between. The germline V gene has CDR1 SGHAT and CDR2 FQNNGV. The CDR3 DNA reads as TGTGCCAGCAGCTTAGATCTCGTAGGGCTGAACACTGAAGCTTTCTTT. It codes for CASSLDLVGLNTEAFF.

J is TRBJ1-2 and V is TRBV25-1; TRBD1 agrees at 7 bases. V trimming: 3 bases; J trimming: 6 bases; junction bases outside the gene matches: 10. The CDR3 is made up of 15 amino acids. From germline, CDR1 is MGHDK and CDR2 SYGVNS. This chain's CDR3 is CASSDLETGWDGYTF. CDR3 DNA: TGTGCCAGCAGTGACCTCGAGACAGGGTGGGATGGCTACACCTTC.

This clone was counted between two and nine times. V is TRBV29-1 and J is TRBJ2-7; D assignment may be TRBD1 or TRBD2 (5 bases each). Trimming pared 3 bases from V and 5 bases from J, leaving 17 bases between. CDR3 length: 14 residues. The germline gives CDR1 SQVTM, CDR2 ANQGSEA. The CDR3 region has the DNA TGCAGCGTTGAGCAGAGGGGTCTCCTAGACGAGCAGTACTTC. Translating it yields CSVEQRGLLDEQYF.

In regard to this clone: Other DNA sequences in this sample translate to the same CDR3. The rearrangement uses TRBV7-9 and TRBJ1-2; 11 bases map to TRBD1. Germline CDR1 is SEHNR and CDR2 is FQNEAQ (reference sequence). The J segment lost 6 bases and the V segment lost 1 base, leaving 1 base of the junction unmatched. The CDR3 contains 14 residues. CDR3 DNA sequence: TGTGCCAGCAGCTTAGGGACAGGGGGCAATGGCTACACCTTC. It codes for CASSLGTGGNGYTF.

The rearrangement joins TRBV7-2 to TRBJ1-3, with 8 positions matching TRBD1. Germline V gives CDR1 SGHTA, CDR2 FQGNSA. V gave up 1 base and J gave up 1 base; unmatched junction bases: 9. The CDR3 is made up of 18 amino acids. The CDR3 DNA reads as TGTGCCAGCAGCTTAGGAGCAGGGGGCATGTTTTCTGGAAACACCATATATTTT. Its translation is CASSLGAGGMFSGNTIYF.

On this clone: The same CDR3 is also encoded by other DNA sequences in this sample. This sequence joins TRBV27 and TRBJ1-2; the D gene is possibly TRBD1 (5 bases). There are 14 residues in the CDR3. CDR1 and CDR2 from the germline V gene are MNHEY and SMNVEV (reference sequence). The V and J ends lost 5 bases and 0 bases respectively, with 10 bases between them. This CDR3 reads CASSPTGANYGYTF. DNA of the CDR3: TGTGCCAGCAGTCCAACAGGAGCTAACTATGGCTACACCTTC.

The chain couples TRBV27 to TRBJ2-7, with TRBD2 matching 9 bases. The CDR3 length is 14 residues. The ends lost 2 bases at V and 4 bases at J; junction bases unmatched: 3. Per germline, CDR1 MNHEY and CDR2 SMNVEV (reference sequence). DNA of the CDR3: TGTGCCAGCAGTTTAGAAGCGGGGGGATACGAGCAGTACTTC. As protein: CASSLEAGGYEQYF.

This clone was counted a few times. The V and J genes are TRBV7-9 and TRBJ2-2, with D possibly TRBD2 on 5 matching bases. Germline V gene lookup returns CDR1 SEHNR and CDR2 FQNEAQ (reference sequence). This CDR3 is 15 amino acids long. Deletions cut 5 bases from V and 7 bases from J, with 17 bases between. The chain's CDR3 is CASSQELANSGELFF. CDR3 DNA sequence: TGTGCCAGCAGCCAAGAGTTAGCGAATAGCGGGGAGCTGTTTTTT.

The rearrangement joins TRBV2 to TRBJ2-7; a weak D match, TRBD2 (5 bases). Germline V gene data show CDR1 as SNHLY and CDR2 as FYNNEI. This CDR3 contains 13 residues. CDR3 region: CASEGTAAYEQYF. DNA of the CDR3: TGTGCAAGCGAGGGCACGGCCGCCTACGAGCAGTACTTC. The entire variable domain, with the rest obtained from reference TRBV2 and TRBJ2-7, is as follows: EPEVTQTPSHQVTQMGQEVILRCVPISNHLYFYWYRQILGQKVEFLVSFYNNEISEKSEIFDDQFSVERPDGSNFTLKIRSTKLEDSAMYFCASEGTAAYEQYFGPGTRLTVT.

A few counts support this clone. This chain connects TRBV30 to TRBJ1-2; no definite D call. CDR1 is GTSNPN, CDR2 SVGIG, per germline (reference sequence). V dropped 7 bases and J dropped 8 bases, with 20 bases sitting between them. The CDR3 length is 13 residues. CDR3 in amino acids: CASTRAHTGGYTF. CDR3 DNA sequence: TGTGCCTCCACCCGGGCCCACACCGGGGGCTACACCTTC.

Concerning this clone: A junction boundary mismatches the germline segment, possibly from a read error. The V and J genes are TRBV29-1 and TRBJ1-1; D ambiguous. Germline V gene sequence: CDR1 SQVTM, CDR2 ANQGSEA. The CDR3 runs 11 residues. Here the CDR3 reads CSDEGLGEAFF. CDR3 DNA: TGCAGCGATGAAGGGTTGGGCGAGGCTTTCTTT. Full variable domain (outside the CDR3, taken from reference TRBV29-1 and TRBJ1-1): SAVISQKPSRDICQRGTSLTIQCQVDSQVTMMFWYRQQPGQSLTLIATANQGSEATYESGFVIDKFPISRPNLTFSTLTVSNMSPEDSSIYLCSDEGLGEAFFGQGTRLTVV.

This sequence joins TRBV5-6 and TRBJ1-1; weak D call: TRBD1 (5 bases). Germline V gives CDR1 SGHDT, CDR2 YYEEEE. The V end was cut by 5 bases, the J end by 1 base, with 15 bases between. This CDR3 has 15 residues. DNA for the CDR3: TGTGCCAGCAGTCCGACCGGGGCACCGAACACTGAAGCTTTCTTT. Its translation is CASSPTGAPNTEAFF.

Details on this clone: Other DNA sequences within the sample encode an identical CDR3. This chain links TRBV5-1 with TRBJ1-2; TRBD1 matches at 8 bases. V dropped 3 bases and J dropped 2; count of bases not matched to a gene: 3. CDR3 length: 14 residues. Germline loops: CDR1 SGHRS, CDR2 YFSETQ. The CDR3 bases are TGCGCCAGCAGCTACAGGGGGGGCAACTATGGCTACACCTTC. It encodes CASSYRGGNYGYTF. The full variable domain, its missing parts supplied by reference TRBV5-1 and TRBJ1-2, is KAGVTQTPRYLIKTRGQQVTLSCSPISGHRSVSWYQQTPGQGLQFLFEYFSETQRNKGNFPGRFSGRQFSNSRSEMNVSTLELGDSALYLCASSYRGGNYGYTFGSGTRLTVV.

The chain employs TRBV30 and TRBJ2-5; TRBD1 aligns across 8 bases. Germline V lookup: CDR1 GTSNPN, CDR2 SVGIG (reference sequence). The junction had 3 bases not matched to a gene; V was cut back by 1 base and J by 2 bases. This CDR3 region has 14 residues. The CDR3 bases are TGTGCCTGGAGTGAGGGACAGGAACAAGAGACCCAGTACTTC. It encodes CAWSEGQEQETQYF.

This clone was recorded a few times. This chain joins TRBV5-1 and TRBJ2-7, with D uncertain. In germline, CDR1 is SGHRS, CDR2 YFSETQ. This CDR3 contains 13 residues. V lost 4 bases to trimming and J lost 3 bases, with 11 bases between them. CDR3 in amino acids: CASSAEPYYEQYF. The CDR3 DNA follows: TGCGCCAGCAGCGCCGAACCATACTACGAGCAGTACTTC.

V is TRBV25-1 and J is TRBJ2-1; D gene ambiguous. V was pared by 5 bases and J by 6 bases, with 5 bases between. CDR1 is MGHDK, CDR2 SYGVNS, per germline. This CDR3 spans 11 amino acids. The CDR3 sequence is CASSKSNEQFF. The CDR3 DNA sequence: TGTGCCAGCAGTAAATCCAATGAGCAGTTCTTC. The entire variable domain, with the rest obtained from reference TRBV25-1 and TRBJ2-1, is as follows: EADIYQTPRYLVIGTGKKITLECSQTMGHDKMYWYQQDPGMELHLIHYSYGVNSTEKGDLSSESTVSRIRTEHFPLTLESARPSHTSQYLCASSKSNEQFFGPGTRLTVL.

This clone was seen only a few times. V usage is TRBV29-1 and J usage is TRBJ1-1, with D perhaps matching TRBD1 (5 bases). Germline CDR1 is SQVTM and CDR2 is ANQGSEA. This CDR3 has 15 residues. V lost 3 bases and J 0 bases, leaving 14 bases between the germline ends. CDR3 nucleotides: TGCAGCGTTGAGCGGCGGGGCCCATTGAACACTGAAGCTTTCTTT. Translating it yields CSVERRGPLNTEAFF.

Relative to its sample, this clone is medium-sized (0.01 to 0.1%). This chain links TRBV6-1 with TRBJ1-6; D ambiguous. V gave up 6 bases and J gave up 4 bases, with 4 bases separating them. This CDR3 has 12 amino acids. Germline V gene data show CDR1 as MNHNS and CDR2 as SASEGT. CDR3 in DNA: TGTGCCAGCAGACAATATAATTCACCCCTCCACTTT. It encodes CASRQYNSPLHF.

The chain is built from TRBV4-3 and TRBJ1-5; D call uncertain. The CDR3 loop spans 16 amino acids. The germline CDR1 and CDR2 sequences are LGHNA and YSLEER. V was pared by 1 base and J by 2 bases, with 12 bases between. CDR3 DNA: TGCGCCAGCAGCCAAGCCAGGTCCCTTGGCAATCAGCCCCAGCATTTT. Its protein product is CASSQARSLGNQPQHF.

V and J are TRBV19 and TRBJ2-2; TRBD1 might be the D (6 bases). The CDR3 totals 17 residues. Trimming removed 1 base from V and 1 base from J, with 13 bases in between. Germline V gene sequence: CDR1 LNHDA, CDR2 SQIVND (reference sequence). CDR3 loop: CASSIGLRTENTGELFF. The CDR3 bases are TGTGCCAGTAGTATAGGCCTTCGGACAGAGAACACCGGGGAGCTGTTTTTT.

This sequence joins TRBV27 and TRBJ2-1; 7 nucleotides match TRBD2. The ends lost 5 bases at V and 1 base at J; junction bases unmatched: 5. The CDR3 has 15 amino acids. Germline V gene lookup returns CDR1 MNHEY and CDR2 SMNVEV (reference sequence). DNA for the CDR3: TGTGCCAGCAGTCCCAGCGGGGAGTCCTACAATGAGCAGTTCTTC. This codes for CASSPSGESYNEQFF.

Turning to this clone: One junction end disagrees with the germline gene, perhaps due to a read error. CDR3 sequence: CASSGGSLFVAF. CDR3 nucleotides: TGTGCCAGCAGCGGCGGAAGTTTATTCGTCGCCTTC. The chain employs TRBV9 and TRBJ1-2; D gene uncertain. The CDR3 extends over 12 amino acids. The V gene's germline CDR1 is SGDLS and CDR2 YYNGEE. Filled out from reference TRBV9 and TRBJ1-2, the complete variable domain reads DSGVTQTPKHLITATGQRVTLRCSPRSGDLSVYWYQQSLDQGLQFLIQYYNGEERAKGNILERFSAQQFPDLHSELNLSSLELGDSALYFCASSGGSLFVAFGSGTRLTVV.